One T cell receptor beta chain is described in this entry. The antigen is unknown. This entry comes from a study of cytotoxic CD8 clonotypes in ibrutinib-treated CLL. The study's findings and limits: Sustained-remission patients were sampled at different times than progressing patients were.

Measured with immunoSEQ multiplex PCR; TCRdb has only the in-frame clones, and not every one. Counted here are roughly 250,000 clones, 70% occurring once; the ten biggest clones make up just over 15%. Germline V gene data show CDR1 as MNHEY and CDR2 as SMNVEV (reference sequence). V was cut by 0 bases and J by 0 bases, with 12 bases left in between. This CDR3 has 17 amino acids. The gene calls are TRBV27 and TRBJ1-3, with D perhaps matching TRBD1 (5 bases). The source material was PBMCs, sampled after 24 months of ibrutinib treatment. This clonotype originated in a human donor with chronic lymphocytic leukemia. In DNA, the CDR3 is TGTGCCAGCAGTTTATCGGGACTAATCCTCTCTGGAAACACCATATATTTT. It translates to CASSLSGLILSGNTIYF.